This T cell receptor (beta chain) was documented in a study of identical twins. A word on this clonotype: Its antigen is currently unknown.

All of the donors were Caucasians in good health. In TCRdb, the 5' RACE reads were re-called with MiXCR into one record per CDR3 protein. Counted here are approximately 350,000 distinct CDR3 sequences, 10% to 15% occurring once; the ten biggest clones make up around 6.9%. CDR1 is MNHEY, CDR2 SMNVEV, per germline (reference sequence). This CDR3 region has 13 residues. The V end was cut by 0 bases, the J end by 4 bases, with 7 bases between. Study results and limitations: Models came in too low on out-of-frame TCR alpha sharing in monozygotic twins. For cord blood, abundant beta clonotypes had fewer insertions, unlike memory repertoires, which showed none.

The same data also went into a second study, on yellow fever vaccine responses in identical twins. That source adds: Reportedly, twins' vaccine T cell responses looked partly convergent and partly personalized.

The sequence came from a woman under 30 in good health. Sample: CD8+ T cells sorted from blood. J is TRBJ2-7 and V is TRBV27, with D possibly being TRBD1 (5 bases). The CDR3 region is CASSLSRQYEQYF. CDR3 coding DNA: TGTGCCAGCAGTTTATCCCGACAGTACGAGCAGTACTTC.